This T cell receptor (beta chain) was sequenced in a study of Graves' ophthalmopathy and Graves' hyperthyroidism. Overall study results and limits: Blood was where most expanded thyroid clonotypes above 0.001 frequency also turned up.

V was cut by 1 base and J by 7 bases, with 16 bases left in between. The CDR3 is 15 amino acids. Germline loops: CDR1 MGHRA, CDR2 YSYEKL. This clonotype was observed at least ten times. Its cognate antigen is unknown. TCR beta CDR3 regions were amplified from RNA transcripts. A first-round RT-PCR used HTBI primers, followed by a second-round multiplex PCR. A single record per CDR3 protein comes from TCRdb applying MiXCR to the multiplex PCR reads. The data show under 800,000 distinct CDR3 sequences, about a fifth seen once. Input material: peripheral blood. The V call is TRBV4-1, the J call TRBJ2-5; possibly TRBD2 for D (5 bases). This receptor was obtained from a young woman with stable Graves' hyperthyroidism. Some clones in this sample may be carry-over from other donors' samples. CDR3 bases: TGCGCCAGCAGCCAAGCCCCTGGGGAACGGGGGACCCAGTACTTC. Residues: CASSQAPGERGTQYF.